These T cell receptor beta chains were read from a single sample in a study of T cell repertoires in cytomegalovirus infection. Their antigen targets remain unknown. TCRdb analysed the reads with MiXCR anew, one entry per CDR3 protein. Of about 310,000 distinct CDR3 sequences in the sample, approximately 25% were seen once. This specimen consisted of cultured PBMCs, obtained from culture after CMV antigen stimulation. The receptors were sampled from a human donor in good health (CMV status not recorded). Some clones in this sample may be carry-over from other donors' samples. The CDR3 runs from the conserved cysteine through the conserved F or W. A D gene is named only where the DNA matches it firmly. Only part of the rows carry a size: once, few, many, or a class if the clone is expanded.

TRBV2,.,.,TRBJ1-6,CASMDGGSPLHF,TGTGCCAGCATGGATGGGGGTTCACCCCTCCACTTT
TRBV20-1,.,few,TRBJ1-5,CSAREQALHQPQHF,TGCAGTGCTAGAGAACAGGCGCTCCATCAGCCCCAGCATTTT
TRBV6-1,.,few,TRBJ1-3,CAIWISGNTIYF,TGTGCCATTTGGATAAGTGGAAACACCATATATTTT
TRBV10-3,TRBD2,.,TRBJ2-7,CAISDPGLAGDGEQYF,TGTGCCATCAGTGATCCGGGACTAGCGGGAGATGGCGAGCAGTACTTC
TRBV12-3/TRBV12-4,.,.,TRBJ1-4,CASSLARGKLFF,TGTGCCAGCAGTTTAGCTCGCGGAAAACTGTTTTTT
TRBV7-2,.,many,TRBJ2-1,CASSLSGRLEEQFF,TGTGCCAGCAGCTTGTCGGGGCGATTGGAGGAGCAGTTCTTC
TRBV5-6,.,few,TRBJ2-4,CASTDTKNIQYF,TGTGCCAGCACCGACACCAAAAACATTCAGTACTTC
TRBV11-3,.,few,TRBJ1-4,CASSAGGEEKLFF,TGTGCCAGCAGCGCGGGAGGGGAGGAAAAACTGTTTTTT
TRBV2,.,.,TRBJ2-7,CASSESPQAPYEQYF,TGTGCCAGCAGTGAATCCCCCCAGGCCCCCTACGAGCAGTACTTC
TRBV4-1,.,few,TRBJ2-2,CASSQDQGYTGELFF,TGCGCCAGCAGCCAAGATCAAGGGTACACCGGGGAGCTGTTTTTT
TRBV11-1,.,.,TRBJ1-1,CASSLFTENTEAFF,TGTGCCAGCAGCTTATTCACTGAGAACACTGAAGCTTTCTTT
TRBV7-2,.,few,TRBJ2-1,CASSLPIADEQFF,TGTGCCAGCAGCCTCCCAATCGCGGATGAGCAGTTCTTC
TRBV7-2,.,few,TRBJ2-7,CASSGVQGPKQYF,TGTGCCAGCAGCGGAGTACAGGGACCTAAGCAGTACTTC
TRBV7-8,TRBD2,many,TRBJ2-3,CASSLVTSGTTDTQYF,TGTGCCAGCAGCTTAGTCACTAGCGGGACCACAGATACGCAGTATTTT
TRBV12-3/TRBV12-4,TRBD2,.,TRBJ2-3,CASSSPAREGTDTQYF,TGTGCCAGCAGTTCACCAGCACGGGAGGGGACAGATACGCAGTATTTT
TRBV7-6,.,many,TRBJ2-5,CASSLNGPIRGETQYF,TGTGCCAGCAGCTTAAACGGCCCAATAAGAGGAGAGACCCAGTACTTC
TRBV11-3,.,few,TRBJ2-1,CASSLTDGYYNEQFF,TGTGCCAGCAGCTTAACGGACGGGTATTACAATGAGCAGTTCTTC
TRBV6-2/TRBV6-3,.,few,TRBJ1-5,CASRDSGGVQPQHF,TGTGCCAGCAGAGATTCCGGGGGAGTGCAGCCCCAGCATTTT
TRBV15,.,.,TRBJ2-5,CATSGVRETQYF,TGTGCCACCAGCGGAGTCCGAGAGACCCAGTACTTC
TRBV4-3,.,many,TRBJ1-4,CASSQDLPHELFF,TGCGCCAGCAGCCAAGATCTACCTCATGAACTGTTTTTT
TRBV6-1,TRBD2,.,TRBJ2-3,CASSSPGTSGIAQYF,TGTGCCAGCAGTTCTCCCGGGACTAGCGGGATCGCGCAGTATTTT
TRBV29-1,.,.,TRBJ2-1,CSVGFSTSYNEQFF,TGCAGCGTTGGCTTCAGTACAAGCTACAATGAGCAGTTCTTC
TRBV2,.,.,TRBJ1-2,CASMAGSTANGYTF,TGTGCCAGCATGGCAGGATCCACGGCCAATGGCTACACCTTC
TRBV7-2,TRBD1,few,TRBJ2-6,CASSLVGTAPGANVLTF,TGTGCCAGCAGCTTAGTTGGGACAGCACCTGGGGCCAACGTCCTGACTTTC
TRBV6-6,.,.,TRBJ2-3,CASNTGPDTQYF,TGTGCCAGCAATACGGGGCCAGATACGCAGTATTTT
TRBV18,TRBD1,.,TRBJ1-1,CASSPGQTNTEAFF,TGTGCCAGCTCACCGGGACAGACGAACACTGAAGCTTTCTTT
TRBV7-2,TRBD2,many,TRBJ2-5,CATHSAGGHQETQYF,TGTGCCACCCACTCCGCGGGAGGGCATCAAGAGACCCAGTACTTC
TRBV5-1,TRBD2,few,TRBJ2-3,CASSSGTSGIYTDTQYF,TGCGCCAGCAGCTCGGGGACTAGCGGGATCTACACAGATACGCAGTATTTT
TRBV18,TRBD2,few,TRBJ2-7,CASSPSSGHYEQYF,TGTGCCAGCTCACCGTCTAGCGGGCACTACGAGCAGTACTTC
TRBV6-8,.,.,TRBJ2-3,CASSYLGTGTDTQYF,TGTGCCAGCAGTTACTTGGGTACGGGGACAGATACGCAGTATTTT
TRBV29-1,TRBD1,.,TRBJ2-5,CSVPQGPQETQYF,TGCAGCGTTCCACAGGGGCCCCAAGAGACCCAGTACTTC
TRBV6-2/TRBV6-3,TRBD2,.,TRBJ2-7,CASSLTSFYEQYF,TGTGCCAGCAGTTTGACTAGCTTTTACGAGCAGTACTTC
TRBV7-2,TRBD2,.,TRBJ2-1,CASSLRFGAGGNNEQFF,TGTGCCAGCAGCTTACGTTTTGGAGCGGGAGGAAACAATGAGCAGTTCTTC
TRBV7-2,.,many,TRBJ2-3,CASSRPGAGPPTTDTQYF,TGTGCCAGCAGCCGCCCCGGGGCGGGCCCTCCCACCACAGATACGCAGTATTTT
TRBV12-3/TRBV12-4,TRBD2,.,TRBJ2-4,CASSLSGLAGDGKNIQYF,TGTGCCAGCAGTTTATCGGGACTAGCGGGAGATGGCAAAAACATTCAGTACTTC
TRBV6-1,TRBD2,many,TRBJ2-3,CASSPLGASGGLVASTDTQYF,TGTGCCAGCAGTCCGTTGGGGGCTAGCGGGGGGCTGGTAGCTAGCACAGATACGCAGTATTTT
TRBV5-1,TRBD1,few,TRBJ2-2,CASSLADRETGELFF,TGCGCCAGCAGCTTGGCCGACAGGGAAACCGGGGAGCTGTTTTTT
TRBV29-1,.,many,TRBJ2-5,CSVLGRGTETQYF,TGCAGCGTTCTCGGCAGGGGCACAGAGACCCAGTACTTC
TRBV7-2,TRBD2,many,TRBJ2-5,CASSLVVRLAGKTQYF,TGTGCCAGCAGCTTAGTTGTTAGGCTAGCGGGGAAGACCCAGTACTTC
TRBV19,.,few,TRBJ1-2,CASRGQRGYGYTF,TGTGCCAGTCGAGGCCAGCGGGGCTATGGCTACACCTTC
TRBV20-1,TRBD2,once,TRBJ2-1,CSAFGAGVHNEQFF,TGCAGTGCCTTCGGAGCGGGAGTACACAATGAGCAGTTCTTC
TRBV5-1,TRBD1,.,TRBJ2-1,CASSLDSGGMAEQFF,TGCGCCAGCAGCTTGGATTCAGGGGGCATGGCTGAGCAGTTCTTC
TRBV4-3,TRBD2,many,TRBJ2-3,CASSQDSLAGGGTQYF,TGCGCCAGCAGCCAAGATAGTCTAGCGGGAGGGGGTACGCAGTATTTT
TRBV12-3/TRBV12-4,.,.,TRBJ1-5,CASSDGPLRPQHF,TGTGCCAGCAGTGACGGGCCGCTCCGGCCCCAGCATTTT
TRBV15,.,.,TRBJ2-5,CATSRDALGETQYF,TGTGCCACCAGCAGGGACGCCCTGGGAGAGACCCAGTACTTC
TRBV7-6,.,.,TRBJ2-2,CASSARGPGELFF,TGTGCCAGCAGCGCCAGGGGTCCCGGGGAGCTGTTTTTT
TRBV7-2,TRBD2,many,TRBJ2-3,CASSPTPGTSPPSTDTQYF,TGTGCCAGCAGCCCTACGCCCGGGACTAGCCCTCCTAGCACAGATACGCAGTATTTT